This T cell receptor beta chain was observed in a study of response to subunit inactivated influenza vaccine. This clonotype has more than one count but fewer than ten. Trimming shortened V by 2 bases and J by 1 base, and 20 bases separated the two germline ends. From germline, CDR1 is LGHNA and CDR2 YSLEER. The CDR3 spans 18 residues. TCRdb recomputed calls from the RT-PCR reads with MiXCR, one row per CDR3 protein. Altogether more than 400,000 distinct CDR3 sequences are present, 7.2% being singletons, with the ten largest covering about an eighth. The chain has TRBV4-3 and TRBJ1-1, with D tentatively TRBD1 (6 bases). The receptor's source is a man in his fifties or sixties who received an inactivated influenza vaccine. This material consisted of PBMCs from blood, taken roughly 24 months after vaccination. The DNA for the CDR3 is TGCGCCAGCAGCCAATCCCCCGGGACGAGGGGGAGGAACACTGAAGCTTTCTTT. The encoded protein is CASSQSPGTRGRNTEAFF.